This TCR beta chain was recorded in a study of T cells after yellow fever vaccination. Study-level results: CD4 and CD8 compartments shared a small share of clonotypes. Researchers cautioned that FACS-sorted repertoires could harbor abundant clonotypes contaminating from the bulk population. Peak timing came faster in the weaker secondary response, day 5 versus 15.

The table lists this clonotype with a few counts. The antigen remains undetermined. The germline V and J ends were trimmed by 0 bases and 2 bases, with 16 bases remaining between them. Germline V CDR1 and CDR2: DFQATT, SNEGSKA (reference sequence). This CDR3 has 16 amino acids. The authors made TCR cDNA by 5'RACE template switching, adding a universal primer site and UMIs. One entry per CDR3 protein, called by TCRdb with MiXCR from the 5' RACE reads. The repertoire holds about 240,000 distinct CDR3 sequences, 6.9% seen once, with over 0.65% in the top ten. The chain employs TRBV20-1 and TRBJ1-1; D not resolved. The source is a young man who received the YFV17D yellow fever vaccine. The sample in question was CD4+ T cells sorted from PBMCs, obtained 15 days after the yellow fever booster vaccination. The CDR3 reads CSARDPADTTNTEAFF. In DNA form, the CDR3 reads TGCAGTGCTAGAGATCCAGCCGACACGACCAACACTGAAGCTTTCTTT.